What follows describes a single TCR beta chain. The protocol was immunoSEQ multiplex PCR, while the TCRdb copy is restricted to in-frame clones and leaves out a portion. The sample shows tens of thousands of clones, 85% to 90% of them seen only once. The data are from a study of T cell changes during pregnancy in multiple sclerosis. Germline CDR1 reads SNHLY; CDR2 reads FYNNEI. Losses at the gene ends were 6 bases for V and 0 bases for J; bases not matched to a gene: 8. The CDR3 has 16 amino acids. Sequencing was performed on peripheral blood, taken in the first trimester of pregnancy. The sequence came from a female donor in good health, enrolled as a control in a pregnancy study. The chain links TRBV2 to TRBJ2-7; 10 bases are a match to TRBD1. This chain's CDR3 is CASRRQGATNSYEQYF. Here the CDR3 DNA reads TGTGCCAGCAGAAGACAGGGGGCGACCAACTCCTACGAGCAGTACTTC.